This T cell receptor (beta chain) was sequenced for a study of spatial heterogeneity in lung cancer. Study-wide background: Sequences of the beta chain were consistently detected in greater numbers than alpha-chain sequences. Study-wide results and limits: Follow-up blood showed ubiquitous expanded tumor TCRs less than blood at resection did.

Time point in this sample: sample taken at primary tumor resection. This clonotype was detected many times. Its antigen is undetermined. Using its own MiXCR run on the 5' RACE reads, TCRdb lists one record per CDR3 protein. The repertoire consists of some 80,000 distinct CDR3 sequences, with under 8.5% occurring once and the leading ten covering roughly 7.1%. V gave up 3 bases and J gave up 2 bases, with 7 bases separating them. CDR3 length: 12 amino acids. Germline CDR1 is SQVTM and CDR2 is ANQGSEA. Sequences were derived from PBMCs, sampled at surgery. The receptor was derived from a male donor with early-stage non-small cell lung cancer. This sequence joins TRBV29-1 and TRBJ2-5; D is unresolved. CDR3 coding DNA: TGCAGCGTTGAGGCGGCACAAGAGACCCAGTACTTC. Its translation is CSVEAAQETQYF.